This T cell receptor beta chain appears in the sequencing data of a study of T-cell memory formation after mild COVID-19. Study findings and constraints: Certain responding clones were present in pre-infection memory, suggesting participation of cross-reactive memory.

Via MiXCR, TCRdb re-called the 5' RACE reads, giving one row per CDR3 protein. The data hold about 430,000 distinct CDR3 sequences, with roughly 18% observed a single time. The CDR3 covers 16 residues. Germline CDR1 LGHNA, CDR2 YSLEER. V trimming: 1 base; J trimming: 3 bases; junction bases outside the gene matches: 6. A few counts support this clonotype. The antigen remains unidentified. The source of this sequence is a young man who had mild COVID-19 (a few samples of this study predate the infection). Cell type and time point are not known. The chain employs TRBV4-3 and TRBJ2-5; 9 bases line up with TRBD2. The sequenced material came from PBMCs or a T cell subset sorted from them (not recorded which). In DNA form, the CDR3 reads TGCGCCAGCAGCCAAGGTTATAGCGGGGGCGAAGAGACCCAGTACTTC. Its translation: CASSQGYSGGEETQYF.